The clone carrying this T cell receptor (beta chain) was counted a few times. Preparing the TCRbeta library involved the use of unique molecular identifiers. TCRdb independently ran MiXCR on the PCR reads; one entry per CDR3 protein. The table lists around 420,000 distinct CDR3 sequences, around 15% of them singletons. From germline, CDR1 is LGHNA and CDR2 YSLEER. The CDR3 loop spans 16 amino acids. The V and J ends lost 0 bases and 2 bases respectively, with 13 bases between them. This sample was included in a study of T-cell reconstitution after alpha-beta-depleted transplantation in children. V gene TRBV4-3 combines with J gene TRBJ2-5, with unresolved D. The receptor comes from a boy under two years old who had a stem cell transplant for Wiskott-Aldrich syndrome, so the T cells may come from the graft donor. Sequencing was performed on PBMCs, mostly from graft donor cells, taken 360 days after TCRalphabeta/CD19-depleted stem cell transplant. For the CDR3, the DNA is TGCGCCAGCAGCCAAGATCTAGTAGGCCGGCAAGAGACCCAGTACTTC. This gives the protein CASSQDLVGRQETQYF.